These T cell receptor beta chains were read from a single sample in a study of blood T cell repertoires in COVID-19. The method was immunoSEQ multiplex PCR; TCRdb's version includes in-frame clones alone and lacks a portion of them. The sample gives under 200,000 clones, approximately 86% of which show up once; about 5% is in the top ten. Sequenced material: PBMCs or T cells enriched from blood (not recorded which). The receptors stem from a woman aged 55-70 years with acute COVID-19. Each CDR3 is given with its conserved first and last residue. Where a row states a size, it is once, few, many or the class of an expanded clone; other rows omit it.

TRBV10-3,TRBJ2-3,-,CAISDSMQGTDTQYF
TRBV6-5,TRBJ1-5,-,CASSYSWGGRNQPQHF
TRBV7-2,TRBJ1-3,-,CASSLVSDNSGNTIYF
TRBV11-2,TRBJ1-2,-,CASSLVSGAGRGYTF
TRBV29-1,TRBJ1-2,-,CSAATGGGDYGYTF
TRBV2,TRBJ1-1,-,CASSEALQGWGTEAFF
TRBV30,TRBJ1-6,-,CARGTAGENSPLHF
TRBV14,TRBJ2-5,-,CASSQGQGGGETQYF
TRBV25-1,TRBJ2-3,-,CASSDRTDTQYF
TRBV7-2,TRBJ2-1,-,CASSPQGYEQFF
TRBV2,TRBJ2-7,-,CASGSSGRVGLYEQYF
TRBV3-1/TRBV3-2,TRBJ1-2,few,CASSQYLQGAVDGYTF
TRBV6-1,TRBJ2-1,-,CASSESGTTYNEQFF
TRBV19,TRBJ1-1,-,CASRTGQGVTEAFF
TRBV6-6,TRBJ2-1,-,CASSSQPGLAGDMTRNEQFF
TRBV25-1,TRBJ1-1,once,CASRRQGGMNTEAFF
TRBV7-2,TRBJ1-1,-,CASSLVVGLNTEAFF
TRBV7-2,TRBJ2-2,-,CASSFGGPGELFF
TRBV5-1,TRBJ1-2,-,CASSLGEGVDGYTF
TRBV7-9,TRBJ2-2,-,CASSSTSGATGELFF
TRBV5-6,TRBJ2-5,few,CASSRPGGTQYF
TRBV4-2,TRBJ1-5,-,CASSLGQGTQPQHF
TRBV7-2,TRBJ2-4,-,CASSTSYKNIQYF
TRBV27,TRBJ1-5,once,CASSLSIGERQPQHF
TRBV7-9,TRBJ1-4,-,CASSWQEARDEKLFF
TRBV7-9,TRBJ2-1,-,CASSSSTTSNEQFF
TRBV12-3/TRBV12-4,TRBJ1-6,-,CASNTEYNSPLHF
TRBV9,TRBJ1-6,-,CASSGLGQVNSPLHF
TRBV18,TRBJ2-5,few,CASSSNLLTGHPYQETQYF
TRBV18,TRBJ2-1,-,CASSPLYVADRVRNEQFF
TRBV28,TRBJ1-2,-,CAIRGQGFYGYTF
TRBV18,TRBJ1-2,-,CASSLGTGTDYGYTF
TRBV6-4,TRBJ1-1,-,CASSDWAGSEAFF
TRBV19,TRBJ1-3,once,CASSIRRSTFSSGNTIYF
TRBV4-3,TRBJ2-1,-,CASSQDRSSYNEQFF
TRBV5-8,TRBJ2-1,-,CASSAAGTDYNEQFF
TRBV19,TRBJ1-4,-,CASSIKGSLGTNEKLFF
TRBV14,TRBJ1-1,-,CASSRLGNTEAFF
TRBV11-2,TRBJ1-2,-,CASSSPRGGANYGYTF
TRBV9,TRBJ1-1,-,CASSAGGANTEAFF
TRBV2,TRBJ1-5,once,CASSVEGGQPQHF
TRBV12-1,TRBJ1-2,few,CASSSRQRGEEGYTF
TRBV4-3,TRBJ2-1,-,CASSQDLTGGYNEQFF
TRBV3-1/TRBV3-2,TRBJ2-3,-,CASSPSGVNGDTQYF
TRBV5-1,TRBJ2-3,-,CASSLDGGGGDTQYF